The 5 T cell receptor beta chains below all came from one sample that was sequenced in a study of OX40 agonist ivuxolimab in advanced cancers. Sequencing was performed with immunoSEQ multiplex PCR; in TCRdb, only in-frame clones are kept and a portion is missing. Altogether fewer than 85,000 clones are present, 75% to 95% being singletons, with the ten largest covering approximately 0.41%. Sequenced material: CD4+ or CD8+ T cells sorted from blood, taken in a trial of the OX40 agonist ivuxolimab. The receptor set was obtained from an adult with an advanced solid tumor such as melanoma, head and neck, liver or kidney cancer.

The V and J genes are TRBV27 and TRBJ2-1, with 13 bases lining up with TRBD2. Germline lookup yields CDR1 MNHEY and CDR2 SMNVEV (reference sequence). J was trimmed by 9 bases and V by 6 bases; bases with no gene match: 17. CDR3 length: 18 residues. The CDR3 protein is CASSFPGGTSGNMGEQFF. DNA of the CDR3: TGTGCCAGCAGCTTTCCGGGAGGGACTAGCGGGAATATGGGTGAGCAGTTCTTC.

The rearrangement links TRBV10-2 to TRBJ1-5; the D gene is possibly TRBD1 (5 bases). Deletions cut 0 bases from V and 6 bases from J, with 9 bases between. Looked up from germline, CDR1 is WSHSY and CDR2 is SAAADI. The CDR3 covers 14 residues. As DNA, the CDR3 is TGCGCCAGCAGTGAGTCAGGGGACGGTCAGCCCCAGCATTTT. Amino acids: CASSESGDGQPQHF.

A few counts support this clone. This CDR3 is CASSSGTGETQYF. DNA of the CDR3: TGTGCCAGCAGCTCCGGGACAGGGGAGACCCAGTACTTC. The chain combines TRBV7-2 with TRBJ2-5; 9 bases match TRBD1. With V trimmed by 4 bases and J by 5 bases, 2 bases remained unmatched. The V gene's germline CDR1 is SGHTA and CDR2 FQGNSA. This CDR3 comprises 13 residues.

The chain employs TRBV4-3 and TRBJ2-6; TRBD1 aligns across 7 bases. J was trimmed by 3 bases and V by 1 base; bases with no gene match: 6. The CDR3 length is 17 residues. The germline gives CDR1 LGHNA, CDR2 YSLEER. CDR3 sequence reads: CASSQGARGLGANVLTF. In DNA, the CDR3 is TGCGCCAGCAGCCAAGGGGCTAGGGGGCTTGGGGCCAACGTCCTGACTTTC.

This chain connects TRBV7-2 to TRBJ2-1; D is perhaps TRBD2 (5 bases). In germline, CDR1 is SGHTA, CDR2 FQGNSA. This CDR3 has 14 residues. The V and J ends lost 0 bases and 9 bases respectively, with 12 bases between them. The CDR3 sequence is CASSLATSGTEQFF. In DNA, the CDR3 is TGTGCCAGCAGCTTAGCAACTAGTGGAACTGAGCAGTTCTTC. Full variable domain (missing parts from reference TRBV7-2 and TRBJ2-1): GAGVSQSPSNKVTEKGKDVELRCDPISGHTALYWYRQSLGQGLEFLIYFQGNSAPDKSGLPSDRFSAERTGGSVSTLTIQRTQQEDSAVYLCASSLATSGTEQFFGPGTRLTVL.